What follows are 27 T cell receptor beta chains derived from one specimen sequenced in a study of breast tumors, draining lymph nodes, adjacent tissues. MiXCR, applied by TCRdb to the multiplex PCR reads, yields one record per CDR3 protein. The sample includes approximately 250,000 distinct CDR3 sequences, roughly a third of them seen just once. Axillary draining lymph nodes of breast cancer patients supplied the node samples. The sequencing sample was made of axillary lymph node tissue. The receptors originated from a female donor with breast cancer. Some clones in this sample may be carry-over from other donors' samples.

This clonotype was seen repeatedly, ten times or more. The gene calls are TRBV6-6 and TRBJ2-2, with 11 bases identical to TRBD2. This CDR3 is built from 17 residues. Germline values: CDR1 MNHNY, CDR2 SVGAGI (reference sequence). V was pared by 2 bases and J by 2 bases, with 4 bases of the junction left unmatched. Here the CDR3 reads CASSYGGTSGNTGELFF. Written as DNA, the CDR3 is TGTGCCAGCAGTTACGGCGGGACTAGCGGAAACACCGGGGAGCTGTTTTTT.

V and J are TRBV28 and TRBJ2-7; D tentatively reads TRBD1 or TRBD2 (5 bases each). The V end lost 8 bases, the J end lost 4 bases, and 21 bases lay between the germline ends. The germline V gene encodes CDR1 MDHEN and CDR2 SYDVKM. This CDR3 contains 15 residues. CDR3 nucleotide sequence: TGTGCCAGCGGGGGAAGTCCGTTAAGTGGTTACGAGCAGTACTTC. Its protein product is CASGGSPLSGYEQYF.

This clonotype appeared many times. The gene calls are TRBV7-8 and TRBJ2-2; D is undetermined. V was trimmed by 1 base and J by 0 bases, leaving 15 bases between them. This CDR3 contains 18 residues. Germline assignment: CDR1 SGHVS and CDR2 FQNEAQ. CDR3 residues: CASSLVGVNAANTGELFF. The CDR3 bases are TGTGCCAGCAGCTTAGTTGGGGTAAACGCCGCGAACACCGGGGAGCTGTTTTTT.

The V call is TRBV7-9, the J call TRBJ1-6; 7 positions agree with TRBD1. With 1 base clipped from V and 0 bases from J, the junction kept 3 bases outside the gene matches. This CDR3 contains 17 residues. Germline V lookup: CDR1 SEHNR, CDR2 FQNEAQ (reference sequence). CDR3 region: CASSLEAGGSYNSPLHF. DNA for the CDR3: TGTGCCAGCAGCTTAGAGGCAGGGGGCTCCTATAATTCACCCCTCCACTTT.

This clonotype was observed a few times. This chain joins TRBV6-5 and TRBJ2-7, with a weak D call TRBD2 (5 bases). This CDR3 region has 14 residues. Germline V gene sequence: CDR1 MNHEY, CDR2 SVGAGI. Deletions cut 5 bases from V and 4 bases from J, with 15 bases between. CDR3 residues: CASSHFGSSYEQYF. CDR3 coding DNA: TGTGCCAGCAGTCACTTTGGGAGTAGTTACGAGCAGTACTTC.

This clonotype has ten or more counts. This chain joins TRBV13 and TRBJ1-2; tentative D call: TRBD1 (5 bases). The CDR3 has 14 amino acids. Germline values: CDR1 PRHDT, CDR2 FYEKMQ (reference sequence). Deletions cut 0 bases from V and 4 bases from J, with 9 bases between. CDR3 sequence reads: CASSLGRAVYGYTF. CDR3 in DNA: TGTGCCAGCAGCTTAGGCAGGGCCGTCTATGGCTACACCTTC.

The chain links TRBV10-3 to TRBJ1-5; a possible D gene is TRBD1 (5 bases). The CDR3 has 14 amino acids. Germline V gene sequence: CDR1 ENHRY, CDR2 SYGVKD. The V end was cut by 2 bases, the J end by 14 bases, with 19 bases between. CDR3 protein: CAISEPGLASYEHF. The CDR3 coding sequence is TGTGCCATCAGTGAGCCGGGACTAGCGTCCTACGAGCATTTT.

This rearrangement joins TRBV5-6 to TRBJ2-5; 10 bases match TRBD1. The length of the CDR3 is 15 residues. Germline CDR1 reads SGHDT; CDR2 reads YYEEEE. The V and J ends lost 4 bases and 6 bases, in that order; junction bases with no gene match: 9. CDR3 coding DNA: TGTGCCAGCAGCAGCATTGACAGGGGGCTCAAGACCCAGTACTTC. Translating gives CASSSIDRGLKTQYF.

This clonotype has at least ten counts. The chain employs TRBV6-5 and TRBJ1-2; D is perhaps TRBD1 (6 bases). V was trimmed by 5 bases and J by 10 bases, leaving 20 bases between them. The germline V gene has CDR1 MNHEY and CDR2 SVGAGI. This CDR3 is 14 amino acids long. In DNA, the CDR3 is TGTGCCAGCAGTAAAACCGGACAGCCCCTGGACTACACCTTC. It encodes CASSKTGQPLDYTF.

This clonotype was counted at least ten times. The chain carries TRBV9 and TRBJ1-2, with 9 bases aligning to TRBD1. The CDR3 runs 14 residues. V gave up 5 bases and J gave up 7 bases; unmatched junction bases: 9. CDR1 and CDR2 from the germline V gene are SGDLS and YYNGEE. Here the CDR3 reads CASRTGGVTGGYTF. The CDR3 DNA reads as TGTGCCAGCAGGACAGGGGGAGTCACGGGTGGCTACACCTTC.

This clonotype was seen at least ten times. The genes are TRBV19 and TRBJ2-3; possible D gene TRBD2, 5 bases. V lost 6 bases and J lost 1, with 8 bases in between. This CDR3 has 13 residues. Germline assignment: CDR1 LNHDA and CDR2 SQIVND (reference sequence). As DNA, the CDR3 is TGTGCCAGTAGGAAAGCGGGCACAGATACGCAGTATTTT. Its translation is CASRKAGTDTQYF. The full variable domain, with the rest looked up from reference TRBV19 and TRBJ2-3, is DGGITQSPKYLFRKEGQNVTLSCEQNLNHDAMYWYRQDPGQGLRLIYYSQIVNDFQKGDIAEGYSVSREKKESFPLTVTSAQKNPTAFYLCASRKAGTDTQYFGPGTRLTVL.

This clonotype was found many times. The junction shows a germline mismatch at one end, possibly a read error. The rearrangement joins TRBV10-3 to TRBJ1-5; 9 positions match TRBD1. Per the germline V gene, CDR1 is ENHRY and CDR2 is SYGVKD. The CDR3 sequence is 16 residues long. CDR3 residues: CAISATGGQGNLPQHF. The CDR3 DNA sequence: TGTGCCATCAGTGCCACAGGGGGACAGGGCAATCTGCCCCAGCATTTT.

Points on this clonotype: This sequence may be a read error, since a much larger clone differs from it by one base. V and J are TRBV9 and TRBJ2-1; D is perhaps TRBD1 (6 bases). V lost 2 bases, J lost 5 bases, and 14 bases lay in between. This CDR3 has 15 residues. The V gene's germline CDR1 is SGDLS and CDR2 YYNGEE. As DNA, the CDR3 is TGTGCCAGCAGCGTCGGACAGAGGGCTGACAATGAGCAGTTCTTC. Its translation is CASSVGQRADNEQFF.

V is TRBV24-1 and J is TRBJ1-5, with 9 nucleotides matching TRBD1. Germline lookup yields CDR1 KGHDR and CDR2 SFDVKD. The CDR3 is 14 amino acids. The CDR3 is CARDSGTGLQPQHF. The CDR3 bases are TGTGCTAGAGATTCCGGGACAGGGCTTCAGCCCCAGCATTTT.

Ten or more counts support this clonotype. CDR3: CASRASGTGELFF. CDR3 coding DNA: TGTGCCAGCAGGGCCAGCGGCACCGGGGAGCTGTTTTTT. The rearrangement joins TRBV6-1 to TRBJ2-2, with D tentatively TRBD2 (5 bases). The V gene's germline CDR1 is MNHNS and CDR2 SASEGT. V lost 6 bases to trimming and J lost 4 bases, with 9 bases between them. CDR3 length equals 13 residues.

Points on this clonotype: This may stem from a read error, because a much larger clone lies one nucleotide away. In this CDR3 the conserved last residue, phenylalanine or tryptophan, is missing, so a read error is likely. The V call is TRBV5-4, the J call TRBJ2-7, with D unclear. The CDR3 length is 13 residues. V was shortened by 0 bases and J by 1 base, with 5 bases between the two germline ends. The V gene's germline CDR1 is SGHNT and CDR2 YYREEE (reference sequence). CDR3 bases: TGTGCCAGCAGCTTGGGCAGGTCCTACGAGCAGTACTAC. This codes for CASSLGRSYEQYY.

As to this clonotype: Since the CDR3 does not end with the conserved phenylalanine or tryptophan, this likely comes from a read error. The chain combines TRBV27 with TRBJ2-3, with a tentative D call TRBD1 (5 bases). The ends were cut back, 0 bases at V and 2 bases at J, with 9 bases in the middle. Germline V CDR1 and CDR2: MNHEY, SMNVEV (reference sequence). There are 15 residues in the CDR3. CDR3 DNA sequence: TGTGCCAGCAGTTTATCCCGACAGCTCACAGATACGCAGTATCTT. This gives the protein CASSLSRQLTDTQYL.

This clonotype was seen at least ten times. The rearrangement links TRBV6-5 to TRBJ1-2; D not certain. CDR1 is MNHEY, CDR2 SVGAGI, per germline. The CDR3 covers 14 residues. V dropped 5 bases and J dropped 2 bases, with 12 bases sitting between them. CDR3 amino acids: CASSPQTENYGYTF. The CDR3, as DNA: TGTGCCAGCAGTCCCCAGACGGAAAACTATGGCTACACCTTC.

This clonotype appeared a few times. The genes are TRBV6-1 and TRBJ1-2, with D hard to call. In germline, CDR1 is MNHNS, CDR2 SASEGT. The CDR3 is 14 residues long. V lost 2 bases and J lost 4, with 11 bases in between. This CDR3 reads CASSERNGPYGYTF. DNA for the CDR3: TGTGCCAGCAGTGAAAGAAACGGCCCCTATGGCTACACCTTC.

As concerns this clonotype: At one of its ends the junction is not consistent with the germline gene, which may arise from a read error. The chain joins TRBV7-6 to TRBJ2-5; 8 bases fit TRBD2. The CDR3 covers 15 residues. Germline CDR1 and CDR2: SGHVS and FNYEAQ. The CDR3 sequence: CASSLAGGEGETQHF. The DNA for the CDR3 is TGTGCCAGCAGCTTAGCCGGGGGGGAAGGAGAGACCCAGCACTTC.

At least ten counts were recorded for this clonotype. V and J are TRBV11-3 and TRBJ1-2; tentatively, D is TRBD1 (6 bases). Trimming left V 0 bases short and J 7 bases short, with 15 bases between. The CDR3 is made up of 15 amino acids. Germline-derived CDR1 and CDR2 are SGHNT and YENEEA. As DNA, the CDR3 is TGTGCCAGCAGCTTAGATCGAGCAGGGGCTCGTGGCTACACCTTC. It translates to CASSLDRAGARGYTF.

This clonotype was counted only a few times. The chain recombines TRBV6-6 with TRBJ2-1, with D tentatively TRBD1 (5 bases). Trimming removed 7 bases from V and 9 bases from J, with 22 bases in between. CDR3 length: 15 residues. From germline, CDR1 is MNHNY and CDR2 SVGAGI (reference sequence). In DNA, the CDR3 is TGTGCCAGCAAGCGATCAGGGCAGGCACGAGGTGAGCAGTTCTTC. Its protein product is CASKRSGQARGEQFF.

The sample holds a few counts of this clonotype. A much larger clone lies one base from this, so it may be a read error. The CDR3 sequence: CASSQDEGGHEQSF. The DNA of the CDR3 is TGTGCCAGCAGCCAAGATGAGGGGGGACATGAGCAGTCCTTC. The rearrangement links TRBV14 to TRBJ2-1; D may be TRBD1 or TRBD2 (6 bases each). The CDR3 consists of 14 residues. Germline CDR1 is SGHDN and CDR2 is FVKESK.

This chain connects TRBV27 to TRBJ1-6; D is perhaps TRBD1 (6 bases). From germline, CDR1 is MNHEY and CDR2 SMNVEV (reference sequence). The ends were cut back, 3 bases at V and 3 bases at J, with 12 bases in the middle. The CDR3 has 16 amino acids. As DNA, the CDR3 is TGTGCCAGCAGTTTTTACGGGACACTCTATAATTCACCCCTCCACTTT. The encoded protein is CASSFYGTLYNSPLHF.

The V and J genes are TRBV7-7 and TRBJ2-1, with D unresolved. Germline CDR1 is SSHAT and CDR2 is FNYEAQ (reference sequence). The CDR3 runs 11 residues. CDR3 in amino acids: CARVLINEQFF. CDR3 in DNA: TGTGCTAGAGTACTAATAAATGAGCAGTTCTTC.

The chain uses TRBV2 and TRBJ2-6; 10 bases map to TRBD2. J lost 3 bases, V lost 4 bases, and 3 bases had no gene match. CDR1 SNHLY and CDR2 FYNNEI come from the germline V gene. This CDR3 contains 16 residues. The CDR3 nucleotides are TGTGCCAGCAGTGGCCTAGCGGGAGTTGGGGCCAACGTCCTGACTTTC. This sequence encodes CASSGLAGVGANVLTF.

This chain connects TRBV27 to TRBJ1-2; 9 bases agree with TRBD1. The germline V gene encodes CDR1 MNHEY and CDR2 SMNVEV (reference sequence). The CDR3 has 16 amino acids. J lost 5 bases, V lost 3 bases, and 10 bases had no gene match. In DNA, the CDR3 is TGTGCCAGCAGTTTTTACACAGGGGGCATAGGGTATGGCTACACCTTC. It yields the protein CASSFYTGGIGYGYTF.